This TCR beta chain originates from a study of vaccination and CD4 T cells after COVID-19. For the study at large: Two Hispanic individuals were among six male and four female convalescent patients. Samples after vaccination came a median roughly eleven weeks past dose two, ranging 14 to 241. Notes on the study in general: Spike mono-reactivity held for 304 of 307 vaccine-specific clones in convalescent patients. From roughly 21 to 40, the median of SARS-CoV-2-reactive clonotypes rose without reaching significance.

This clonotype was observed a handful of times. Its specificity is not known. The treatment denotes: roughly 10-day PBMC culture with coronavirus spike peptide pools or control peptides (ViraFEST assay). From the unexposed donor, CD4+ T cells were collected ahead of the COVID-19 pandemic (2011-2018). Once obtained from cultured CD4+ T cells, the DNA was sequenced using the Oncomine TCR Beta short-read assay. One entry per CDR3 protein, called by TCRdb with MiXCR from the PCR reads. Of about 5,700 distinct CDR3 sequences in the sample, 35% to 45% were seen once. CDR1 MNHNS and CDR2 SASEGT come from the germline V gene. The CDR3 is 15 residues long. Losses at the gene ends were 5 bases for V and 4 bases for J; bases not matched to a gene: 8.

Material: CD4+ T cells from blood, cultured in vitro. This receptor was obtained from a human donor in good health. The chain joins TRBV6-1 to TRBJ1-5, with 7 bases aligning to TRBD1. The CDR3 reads CASSQLQGPNQPQHF. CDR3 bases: TGTGCCAGCAGTCAGCTACAGGGGCCGAATCAGCCCCAGCATTTT.